The 29 T cell receptor beta chains presented below share a single source sample, sequenced in a study of OX40 agonist ivuxolimab in advanced cancers. Repertoires were generated with immunoSEQ multiplex PCR, while TCRdb's copy carries only in-frame clones and drops some. Of more than 50,000 clones in the sample, approximately 84% were seen once. Sequences were derived from CD4+ or CD8+ T cells sorted from blood, sampled in a trial of the OX40 agonist ivuxolimab. The receptors stem from an adult with an advanced solid tumor such as melanoma, head and neck, liver or kidney cancer.

This rearrangement joins TRBV15 to TRBJ1-3; D is unclear. The V gene's germline CDR1 is LNHNV and CDR2 YYDKDF (reference sequence). The ends were cut back, 4 bases at V and 0 bases at J, with 7 bases in the middle. CDR3 length: 14 residues. CDR3 nucleotides: TGTGCCACCAGCAACGGGGTCTCTGGAAACACCATATATTTT. Translating it yields CATSNGVSGNTIYF.

The J gene is TRBJ1-5, the V gene TRBV7-8, with a possible D match to TRBD1 (6 bases). This CDR3 is built from 16 residues. V was cut by 5 bases and J by 7 bases, with 21 bases left in between. Germline V gene data show CDR1 as SGHVS and CDR2 as FQNEAQ. CDR3 sequence: CASSPRAGAVRQPQHF. The CDR3 DNA sequence: TGTGCCAGCAGCCCCAGGGCAGGGGCTGTGAGACAGCCCCAGCATTTT.

This rearrangement joins TRBV14 to TRBJ2-7; TRBD1 aligns across 9 bases. CDR3 length equals 15 residues. Trimming cost V 6 bases and J 3 bases; bases outside gene matches: 9. Germline V gene sequence: CDR1 SGHDN, CDR2 FVKESK. The chain's CDR3 is CASSSRDRALYEQYF. The DNA of the CDR3 is TGTGCCAGCAGTTCCCGGGACAGGGCCCTCTACGAGCAGTACTTC. Filled out from reference TRBV14 and TRBJ2-7, the complete variable domain reads EAGVTQFPSHSVIEKGQTVTLRCDPISGHDNLYWYRRVMGKEIKFLLHFVKESKQDESGMPNNRFLAERTGGTYSTLKVQPAELEDSGVYFCASSSRDRALYEQYFGPGTRLTVT.

The rearrangement uses TRBV27 and TRBJ2-7; 10 bases agree with TRBD2. The CDR3 has 13 residues. Trimming cost V 11 bases and J 3 bases; bases outside gene matches: 7. Germline values: CDR1 MNHEY, CDR2 SMNVEV (reference sequence). CDR3 loop: CARPLAGSYEQYF. The CDR3 DNA reads as TGTGCCCGCCCACTAGCGGGGAGCTACGAGCAGTACTTC.

The chain combines TRBV11-2 with TRBJ2-5; D call uncertain. With 3 bases removed from V and 5 bases from J, the gap between germline ends came to 13 bases. The CDR3 runs to 14 residues. CDR1 is SGHAT and CDR2 is FQNNGV in the germline V gene. CDR3 loop: CASSFSRATETQYF. The CDR3 region has the DNA TGTGCCAGCAGCTTTTCCCGGGCGACGGAGACCCAGTACTTC.

The chain links TRBV21-1 to TRBJ2-3; whether TRBD1, the table's D call, matches the DNA was not checked. TRBV21-1 corresponds to a pseudogene. The CDR3 runs to 13 residues. This CDR3 reads CASRVGRTDTQYF. The CDR3 bases are TGTGCCAGCAGGGTGGGGCGCACAGATACGCAGTATTTT.

This clone was counted a few times. The genes are TRBV6-1 and TRBJ2-2; D gene ambiguous. The CDR3 is 13 residues long. Germline V gives CDR1 MNHNS, CDR2 SASEGT. Trimming left V 6 bases short and J 3 bases short, with 8 bases between. The chain's CDR3 is CASSWMHTGELFF. The CDR3 DNA sequence: TGTGCCAGCAGCTGGATGCACACCGGGGAGCTGTTTTTT.

V gene TRBV9 combines with J gene TRBJ2-5; D is unresolved. Trimming stripped 5 bases from V and 5 bases from J, with 13 bases between. Germline assignment: CDR1 SGDLS and CDR2 YYNGEE. This CDR3 region has 13 residues. Here the CDR3 reads CASSPQSQETQYF. CDR3 DNA: TGTGCCAGCAGTCCCCAGAGTCAGGAGACCCAGTACTTC.

V and J are TRBV28 and TRBJ1-5; 7 nucleotides match TRBD1. CDR1 and CDR2 (germline): MDHEN, SYDVKM. J was trimmed by 3 bases and V by 4 bases; bases with no gene match: 6. CDR3 length: 15 amino acids. The CDR3 here is CASSSLGQINQPQHF. The CDR3 region has the DNA TGTGCCAGCAGTTCCCTGGGACAGATCAATCAGCCCCAGCATTTT.

The chain links TRBV6-1 to TRBJ2-7; TRBD2 is a possible D gene (5 bases). CDR3 length equals 14 residues. Germline-derived CDR1 and CDR2 are MNHNS and SASEGT. V gave up 2 bases and J gave up 2 bases, with 10 bases separating them. DNA of the CDR3: TGTGCCAGCAGTGAACGGGGATTGGCCTACGAGCAGTACTTC. Amino acid sequence: CASSERGLAYEQYF.

The chain recombines TRBV5-1 with TRBJ1-1; no firm D call. Trimming removed 2 bases at V and 1 base at J, with 9 bases between. The germline V gene has CDR1 SGHRS and CDR2 YFSETQ. The length of the CDR3 is 14 residues. The CDR3 coding sequence is TGCGCCAGCAGCTTTGCAGGCAGGAACACTGAAGCTTTCTTT. Translation gives CASSFAGRNTEAFF.

Here the CDR3 reads CASSSRGASGYTF. The CDR3 DNA reads as TGTGCCAGCAGTTCCCGGGGGGCAAGTGGCTACACCTTC. The V gene is TRBV7-9, the J gene TRBJ1-2, with a possible D match to TRBD1 (6 bases). CDR3 length: 13 residues. The ends were cut back, 6 bases at V and 7 bases at J, with 15 bases in the middle. Germline values: CDR1 SEHNR, CDR2 FQNEAQ (reference sequence).

This chain uses TRBV7-2 with TRBJ2-3; D is perhaps TRBD2 (5 bases). Germline CDR1 reads SGHTA; CDR2 reads FQGNSA. The CDR3 is 15 amino acids. Deletions cut 3 bases from V and 0 bases from J, with 10 bases between. The CDR3 region is CASSLGRWSTDTQYF. In DNA form, the CDR3 reads TGTGCCAGCAGCTTGGGGAGATGGAGCACAGATACGCAGTATTTT.

The rearrangement joins TRBV4-2 to TRBJ2-1, with TRBD2 matching over 10 bases. The CDR3 loop spans 16 amino acids. Trimming cost V 5 bases and J 2 bases; bases outside gene matches: 6. CDR1 LGHNA and CDR2 YNFKEQ come from the germline V gene. CDR3 nucleotide sequence: TGTGCCAGCAGCACCACTAGCGGGGATCCCTACAATGAGCAGTTCTTC. Protein product: CASSTTSGDPYNEQFF.

The J gene is TRBJ1-5, the V gene TRBV5-5, with D hard to call. The V gene lost 2 bases and the J gene lost 1 base, with 13 bases spanning the gap. Germline-derived CDR1 and CDR2 are SGHKS and YYEKEE (reference sequence). The CDR3 contains 16 residues. CDR3 loop: CASSFRPAQSNQPQHF. The CDR3 DNA reads as TGTGCCAGCAGCTTTAGACCCGCACAGAGCAATCAGCCCCAGCATTTT.

The chain couples TRBV2 to TRBJ1-5, with D maybe TRBD1 (5 bases). Between the trimmed V and J ends, which lost 5 bases and 9 bases, there was a span of 14 bases. Germline CDR1 SNHLY, CDR2 FYNNEI. The CDR3 totals 13 residues. CDR3 sequence: CASSPRGEGPQHF. CDR3 bases: TGTGCCAGCAGTCCCCGGGGGGAGGGGCCCCAGCATTTT.

The V gene is TRBV18, the J gene TRBJ2-3, with D possibly being TRBD2 (5 bases). CDR1 and CDR2 (germline): KGHSH, LQKENI. The CDR3 loop spans 13 amino acids. V shed 3 bases and J shed 7 bases, with 11 bases lying between them. The CDR3 reads CASSPGRANTQYF. CDR3 nucleotides: TGTGCCAGCTCACCGGGGAGAGCCAATACGCAGTATTTT.

The V call is TRBV7-9, the J call TRBJ1-5, with 7 nucleotides matching TRBD1. The CDR3 runs 16 residues. J was trimmed by 4 bases and V by 2 bases; bases with no gene match: 8. Germline V gene lookup returns CDR1 SEHNR and CDR2 FQNEAQ (reference sequence). The CDR3 is CASSLTGDRQNQPQHF. The CDR3 coding sequence is TGTGCCAGCAGCTTAACAGGGGACAGACAAAATCAGCCCCAGCATTTT. The variable domain in full, completed from reference TRBV7-9 and TRBJ1-5, reads DTGVSQNPRHKITKRGQNVTFRCDPISEHNRLYWYRQTLGQGPEFLTYFQNEAQLEKSRLLSDRFSAERPKGSFSTLEIQRTEQGDSAMYLCASSLTGDRQNQPQHFGDGTRLSIL.

The J gene is TRBJ1-1, the V gene TRBV6-6; 12 nucleotides match TRBD1. CDR1 MNHNY and CDR2 SVGAGI come from the germline V gene (reference sequence). CDR3 length: 15 amino acids. With 4 bases clipped from V and 6 bases from J, the junction kept 6 bases outside the gene matches. The CDR3 DNA follows: TGTGCCAGCAGTTTCACGGGACAGGGGGCCGCTGAAGCTTTCTTT. It codes for CASSFTGQGAAEAFF.

The chain uses TRBV19 and TRBJ2-7; TRBD2 might be the D (6 bases). Trimming stripped 2 bases from V and 3 bases from J, with 17 bases between. The CDR3 is 16 residues long. Germline V gene data show CDR1 as LNHDA and CDR2 as SQIVND (reference sequence). The CDR3 protein is CASSIKAAGIGYEQYF. CDR3 nucleotides: TGTGCCAGTAGTATAAAAGCGGCGGGAATCGGCTACGAGCAGTACTTC.

The chain joins TRBV6-5 to TRBJ1-2; perhaps TRBD1 as D (5 bases). Germline loops: CDR1 MNHEY, CDR2 SVGAGI. Trimming left V 5 bases short and J 8 bases short, with 12 bases between. CDR3 length equals 12 residues. The CDR3 sequence is CASSEGWGGYTF. DNA of the CDR3: TGTGCCAGCAGTGAAGGTTGGGGGGGCTACACCTTC.

This chain links TRBV10-3 with TRBJ2-1; 8 nucleotides agree with TRBD1. Germline V gene data show CDR1 as ENHRY and CDR2 as SYGVKD. The ends lost 6 bases at V and 5 bases at J; junction bases unmatched: 3. CDR3 length equals 13 residues. The CDR3, as DNA: TGTGCCATCAGGACAGGGGTTAACAATGAGCAGTTCTTC. Translation gives CAIRTGVNNEQFF.

The chain is built from TRBV28 and TRBJ2-2, with D possibly TRBD2 on 5 matching bases. V lost 5 bases and J lost 6, with 7 bases in between. CDR3 length: 12 residues. Germline V gene sequence: CDR1 MDHEN, CDR2 SYDVKM. This CDR3 is CASSIGAGELFF. CDR3 DNA: TGTGCCAGCAGTATCGGGGCCGGGGAGCTGTTTTTT.

V usage is TRBV2 and J usage is TRBJ2-5; D is ambiguous. Trimming removed 1 base at V and 5 bases at J, with 11 bases between. CDR1 is SNHLY, CDR2 FYNNEI, per germline. The CDR3 loop spans 14 amino acids. Written as DNA, the CDR3 is TGTGCCAGCAGTGAAGGACAACTGGCGGAGACCCAGTACTTC. Its translation: CASSEGQLAETQYF.

The chain links TRBV11-2 to TRBJ2-7; either TRBD1 or TRBD2 may supply D (5 bases each). The CDR3 runs to 14 residues. CDR1 and CDR2 from the germline V gene are SGHAT and FQNNGV. V lost 5 bases and J lost 3, with 14 bases in between. The CDR3: CASSRQRIFYEQYF. CDR3 DNA: TGTGCCAGCAGCCGACAGCGGATATTCTACGAGCAGTACTTC.

This clone was seen a single time. The chain combines TRBV6-1 with TRBJ2-7; D call uncertain. V was cut by 0 bases and J by 7 bases, with 13 bases left in between. Germline assignment: CDR1 MNHNS and CDR2 SASEGT. The CDR3 length is 14 residues. The CDR3 region is CASSEANLSNEQYF. Here the CDR3 DNA reads TGTGCCAGCAGTGAAGCCAACCTAAGTAATGAGCAGTACTTC.

This chain connects TRBV7-3 to TRBJ2-1; D unclear. The CDR3 runs to 14 residues. Germline CDR1 SGHTA, CDR2 FQGTGA. Trimming took off 2 bases at V and 9 bases at J, with 14 bases between the two ends. The CDR3 sequence: CASSLHVDSSEQFF. The CDR3, as DNA: TGTGCCAGCAGCTTACATGTAGATAGTAGTGAGCAGTTCTTC.

V is TRBV5-6 and J is TRBJ1-3; tentative D call: TRBD1 (5 bases). There are 14 residues in the CDR3. Deletions cut 1 base from V and 4 bases from J, with 9 bases between. Germline CDR1 reads SGHDT; CDR2 reads YYEEEE. The chain's CDR3 is CASSLIGDGNTIYF. CDR3 sequence (DNA): TGTGCCAGCAGCTTGATAGGGGACGGAAACACCATATATTTT.

This chain links TRBV18 with TRBJ2-5; D call uncertain. Trimming took 4 bases from V and 5 from J, leaving 8 bases between them. This CDR3 has 12 residues. Germline CDR1 KGHSH, CDR2 LQKENI. CDR3 protein: CASSQDGETQYF. The CDR3 DNA reads as TGTGCCAGCTCACAAGACGGGGAGACCCAGTACTTC.